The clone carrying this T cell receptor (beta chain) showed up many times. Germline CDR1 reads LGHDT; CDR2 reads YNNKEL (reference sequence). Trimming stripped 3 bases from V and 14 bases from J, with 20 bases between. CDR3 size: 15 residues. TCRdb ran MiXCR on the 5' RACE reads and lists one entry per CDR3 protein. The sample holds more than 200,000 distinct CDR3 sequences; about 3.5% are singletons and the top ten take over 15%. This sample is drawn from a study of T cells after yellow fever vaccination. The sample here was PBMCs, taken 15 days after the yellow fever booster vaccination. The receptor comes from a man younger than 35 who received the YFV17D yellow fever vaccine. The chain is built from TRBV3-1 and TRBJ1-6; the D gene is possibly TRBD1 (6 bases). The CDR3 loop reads CASSQEWTVRGTLHF. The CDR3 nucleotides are TGTGCCAGCAGCCAGGAATGGACAGTCCGGGGGACCCTCCACTTT. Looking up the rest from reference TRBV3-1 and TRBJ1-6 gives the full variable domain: DTAVSQTPKYLVTQMGNDKSIKCEQNLGHDTMYWYKQDSKKFLKIMFSYNNKELIINETVPNRFSPKSPDKAHLNLHINSLELGDSAVYFCASSQEWTVRGTLHFGNGTRLTVT.